A single sample gave rise to the 13 T cell receptor beta chains below, sequenced in a study of cytomegalovirus exposure and HLA in healthy donors. PCR amplification relied on 60 Vbeta primers (plus 13 Jbeta primers). Measured with immunoSEQ multiplex PCR; TCRdb has only the in-frame clones, and not every one. Of about 93,000 clones listed, 70% to 80% were seen once; the top ten hold roughly 0.6%. Sequencing used PBMCs. The receptors derive from a man younger than 45 in good health and CMV-seronegative.

The chain links TRBV19 to TRBJ2-7; D might be TRBD1 (6 bases). Germline V gene data show CDR1 as LNHDA and CDR2 as SQIVND (reference sequence). The V and J ends lost 9 bases and 0 bases respectively, with 12 bases between them. CDR3 length: 13 amino acids. CDR3 nucleotides: TGTGCCAGCCGACAGGCCAACTCCTACGAGCAGTACTTC. Protein sequence: CASRQANSYEQYF.

V usage is TRBV20-1 and J usage is TRBJ2-7; tentatively, D is TRBD2 (5 bases). This CDR3 has 11 amino acids. The V gene's germline CDR1 is DFQATT and CDR2 SNEGSKA (reference sequence). V lost 1 base to trimming and J lost 7 bases, with 8 bases between them. CDR3 DNA: TGCAGTGCTAGAGTAGCGTGGGAGCAGTACTTC. Residues: CSARVAWEQYF.

The genes are TRBV10-2 and TRBJ2-5; 9 bases agree with TRBD2. Germline V gene lookup returns CDR1 WSHSY and CDR2 SAAADI. V shed 2 bases, J shed 4 bases, and the junction held 14 bases outside the gene matches. CDR3 length: 18 residues. For the CDR3, the DNA is TGCGCCAGCAGTGAGAACCTACTAGCGGGTGGCCTAATAGAGACCCAGTACTTC. This sequence encodes CASSENLLAGGLIETQYF.

This chain links TRBV11-2 with TRBJ2-1, with TRBD2 matching over 12 bases. V lost 2 bases to trimming and J lost 0 bases; unmatched junction nucleotides: 5. The germline gives CDR1 SGHAT, CDR2 FQNNGV. The CDR3 spans 18 residues. The CDR3 reads CASSLISSGRASYNEQFF. CDR3 in DNA: TGTGCCAGCAGCTTAATCTCTAGCGGGAGGGCCTCCTACAATGAGCAGTTCTTC.

The V call is TRBV15, the J call TRBJ1-3; D unresolved. Trimming took off 1 base at V and 4 bases at J, with 8 bases between the two ends. Germline V lookup: CDR1 LNHNV, CDR2 YYDKDF (reference sequence). The CDR3 covers 14 residues. The CDR3, as DNA: TGTGCCACCAGCAGAGTGGCCTCCGGAAACACCATATATTTT. The encoded protein is CATSRVASGNTIYF.

This sequence joins TRBV9 and TRBJ2-1; 10 bases are shared with TRBD2. After removal of 2 bases from V and 5 bases from J, the junction contained 4 bases not matched to a gene. This CDR3 is built from 15 residues. Germline CDR1 and CDR2: SGDLS and YYNGEE. The CDR3 nucleotides are TGTGCCAGCAGCGTCCAGCGGGGGGGAGACAATGAGCAGTTCTTC. Its protein product is CASSVQRGGDNEQFF.

This clone was seen a few times. In DNA, the CDR3 is TGTGCCAACCCAGTACTAGCGGGAGAGAGATCCTCCTACGAGCAGTACGTC. Amino acids: CANPVLAGERSSYEQYV. J is TRBJ2-7 and V is TRBV27, with 11 bases fitting TRBD2. Germline CDR1 reads MNHEY; CDR2 reads SMNVEV (reference sequence). The trim removed 10 bases at V and 0 bases at J, leaving 14 bases unmatched. This CDR3 is built from 17 residues.

The rearrangement joins TRBV19 to TRBJ1-1, with 7 positions matching TRBD1. Losses at the gene ends were 2 bases for V and 8 bases for J; bases not matched to a gene: 5. The CDR3 runs to 13 residues. Looked up from germline, CDR1 is LNHDA and CDR2 is SQIVND (reference sequence). CDR3 sequence (DNA): TGTGCCAGTAGTATAAGGACAGGTAGGGAAGCTTTCTTT. Its translation: CASSIRTGREAFF.

V is TRBV6-5 and J is TRBJ2-3, with D maybe TRBD2 (5 bases). Germline V lookup: CDR1 MNHEY, CDR2 SVGAGI. The ends were cut back, 6 bases at V and 1 base at J, with 11 bases in the middle. This CDR3 is 14 amino acids long. The CDR3 loop is CASSPGDRTDTQYF. CDR3 bases: TGTGCCAGCAGCCCCGGGGATCGCACAGATACGCAGTATTTT.

The genes are TRBV21-1 and TRBJ2-2; TRBD1 is the table's D call and was not checked against the DNA. TRBV21-1 is deemed a pseudogene. The CDR3 is made up of 18 amino acids. In DNA form, the CDR3 reads TGTGCCAGCAGCAAAGACGGGGACAGGGGCTACCTGACCGGGGAGCTGTTTTTT. This encodes CASSKDGDRGYLTGELFF.

V and J are TRBV7-9 and TRBJ2-1; TRBD1 is a possible D gene (6 bases). V was clipped by 5 bases and J by 14 bases, with 16 bases between them. This CDR3 comprises 12 residues. Germline values: CDR1 SEHNR, CDR2 FQNEAQ (reference sequence). This CDR3 reads CASSLEDRYKFF. CDR3 DNA sequence: TGTGCCAGCAGCCTCGAAGACAGGTATAAGTTCTTC. The full variable domain, with the rest looked up from reference TRBV7-9 and TRBJ2-1, is DTGVSQNPRHKITKRGQNVTFRCDPISEHNRLYWYRQTLGQGPEFLTYFQNEAQLEKSRLLSDRFSAERPKGSFSTLEIQRTEQGDSAMYLCASSLEDRYKFFGPGTRLTVL.

J is TRBJ1-2 and V is TRBV5-8; 8 bases match TRBD1. Trimming took 4 bases from V and 6 from J; bases not matched to a gene: 14. The CDR3 loop spans 16 amino acids. From germline, CDR1 is SGHTS and CDR2 YDEGEE. CDR3 protein: CASSTGQGPRSDGYTF. The CDR3 DNA reads TGTGCCAGCAGCACCGGACAGGGACCCCGGAGCGATGGCTACACCTTC.

This clone was detected only a few times. The chain joins TRBV5-6 to TRBJ2-5, with 11 nucleotides matching TRBD1. Germline CDR1 is SGHDT and CDR2 is YYEEEE. After removal of 1 base from V and 5 bases from J, the junction contained 4 bases not matched to a gene. The CDR3 spans 15 residues. The CDR3 DNA follows: TGTGCCAGCAGCTTGTGGACAGGGGGCAGGGAGACCCAGTACTTC. Protein sequence: CASSLWTGGRETQYF.